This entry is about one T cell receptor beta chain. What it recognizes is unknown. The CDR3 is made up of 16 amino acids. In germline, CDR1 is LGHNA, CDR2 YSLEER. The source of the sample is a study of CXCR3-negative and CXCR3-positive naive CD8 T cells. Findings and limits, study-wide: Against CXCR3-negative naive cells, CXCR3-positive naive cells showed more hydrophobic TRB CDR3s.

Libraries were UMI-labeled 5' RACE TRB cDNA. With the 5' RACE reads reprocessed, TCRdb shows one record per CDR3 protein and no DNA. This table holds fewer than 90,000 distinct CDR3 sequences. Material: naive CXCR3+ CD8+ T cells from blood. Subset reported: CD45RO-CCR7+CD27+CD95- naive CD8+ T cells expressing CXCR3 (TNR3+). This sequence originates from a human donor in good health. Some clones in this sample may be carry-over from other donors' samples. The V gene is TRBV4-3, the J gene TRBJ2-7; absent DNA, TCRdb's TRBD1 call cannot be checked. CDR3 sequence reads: CASSQESGTVPHEQYF.